This record concerns one T cell receptor (beta chain) sequence. This clone was recorded a few times. Its specific antigen is unknown. No clone much larger than this one lies a single base away; base qualities are absent. The same CDR3 is also encoded by other DNA sequences in this sample. A MiSeq instrument was used for deep resolution sequencing, which targeted depths ranging from 1 in 1 million up to 1 in 200,000 T cells, with coverage averaging 10x for each clonotype. The immunoSEQ hsTCRB Kit was used to generate the TCR beta libraries. In the paper's pipeline: Data were analyzed with ImmunoSEQ Data Assistant and ImmunoSEQ Analyzer, with V, D and J genes assigned per IMGT definitions. Clonality, which ranges from 0 to 1, was calculated as one minus the normalized Shannon entropy of productive rearrangement frequencies. Only overrepresented clonotypes making up at least 0.05% of the repertoire of each patient were included in the public clonotype analysis. Repertoires from some twelve age-matched healthy donors in immuneACCESS were used as clonality controls. The table was pulled from immuneACCESS by TCRdb, which kept in-frame rearrangements only. Such tables lose some clones; where checked, under half of the loss comes from unresolved V genes, and the rest has no known cause. V and J calls and clone size are given by that table; D and trimming were obtained from the DNA. For this sample there are some 200,000 clones; around 70% appear just once. 5.9% of the sample is in the top ten clones.

The entry originates in a study of cytotoxic CD8 clonotypes in ibrutinib-treated CLL (dated by TCRdb to the early 2020s). Some background on the complete study: The cohort was composed of ten to eleven relapsed/refractory and fewer than 16 treatment-naive patients; IGHV unmutated status was identified in roughly 17 patients. Responses were partial in around 24 patients and complete in 2; after median 68 months follow-up, around 14 stayed in remission and roughly twelve progressed. Response samples were taken after a median of about a year on treatment, ranging from roughly 6 to 36 months. An average of around 250,000 productive templates and approximately 90,000 productive rearrangements was obtained per sample. Longitudinal samples were obtainable from 26 of the 86 participants in the trial. Cryopreserved peripheral blood mononuclear cells were obtained prior to treatment, at the time of response, and at either disease progression or sustained remission. Every sample from remission and from progressive disease was obtained while the patients were still on ibrutinib. The research as a whole found: Clonality rose at ibrutinib response, remained stable during sustained remission, and dropped back toward baseline at progression. Lymph node repertoires were not examined, and the timing of sampling was not matched between patients in sustained remission and those whose disease progressed. Public clonotypes were rare and either contracted or stayed stable during treatment, and the rise in clonality at ibrutinib response reflected the expansion of private clonotypes. At baseline, clonality was higher than in age-matched healthy donors and showed a strong correlation with circulating CD8+ T-cell counts.

V is clipped by 6 bases and J by 1 base, and the sequence between their germline boundaries is 6 bases long. The germline V gene (reference sequence) gives CDR1 as DFQATT and CDR2 as SNEGSKA. The cysteine opens and the phenylalanine closes a CDR3 of 11 amino acids. This entry keeps only the CDR3 DNA: 33 bases, framed from base 1. The meaning of the sample's time point label: more than 10 months on ibrutinib. Roughly 2 micrograms of genomic DNA were extracted from cryopreserved PBMCs for TCR beta library preparation. High-throughput TCR beta sequencing was performed on longitudinal blood samples from CLL patients receiving ibrutinib monotherapy. The patients took part in an open-label, single-center phase 2 trial of ibrutinib monotherapy.

The chain uses TRBV20-1 and TRBJ1-1, with the D gene too uncertain to name. The receptor was isolated from a human donor with chronic lymphocytic leukemia. Material: PBMCs, obtained after 12 months of ibrutinib treatment. The DNA reads TGCAGTGCGCGGGGGAACACTGAAGCTTTCTTT. Translated, this is CSARGNTEAFF.